The T cell receptor beta chain under discussion was sequenced for a study of T cells after yellow fever vaccination. Notes on the study in general: Contamination of FACS-sorted repertoires by abundant clonotypes from the bulk population could occur.

Each CDR3 protein gets one entry after TCRdb re-called the 5' RACE reads with MiXCR. The table records 500,000 to 650,000 distinct CDR3 sequences, 9% to 15% of them present only once. The CDR3 loop spans 16 amino acids. Germline V CDR1 and CDR2: SGHRS, YFSETQ. V lost 0 bases and J lost 2; bases outside the gene matches: 8. This clonotype turned up a few times. Its target is unknown. This TCR derives from a man aged 30 to 39 who received the YFV17D yellow fever vaccine. Source: PBMCs, taken on the day of the yellow fever booster vaccination. The chain joins TRBV5-1 to TRBJ2-7, with 7 bases identical to TRBD2. CDR3: CASSLATSETTYEQYF. For the CDR3, the DNA is TGCGCCAGCAGCTTGGCTACTAGCGAGACCACCTACGAGCAGTACTTC.